These T cell receptor beta chains were read from a single sample in a study of CD8+ T cells in alopecia areata. Method: immunoSEQ multiplex PCR; TCRdb's copy keeps in-frame clones and lacks some. The profile shows roughly 210,000 clones, 40% to 55% of them singletons. The sequencing used CD4+ T cells sorted from blood, collected around week 37, from a patient treated with tofacitinib. The receptors stem from a human donor with alopecia areata. The CDR3 runs from the conserved cysteine through the conserved F or W. Each record gives: J gene, V gene, D gene, clone size, CDR3 DNA, CDR3 protein. The D gene is left open where the match is weak. Clone size appears in some rows only: once, few, many, or a class for an expanded clone.

TRBJ2-7 TRBV29-1 TRBD2 few TGCAGCGTGTACCTCCCCGGGACTAGCCTGTACTTC CSVYLPGTSLYF
TRBJ2-5 TRBV25-1 NA few TGTGCCAGCAGTGAATACCAGGCTCAGTACTTC CASSEYQAQYF
TRBJ2-3 TRBV29-1 NA NA TGCAGCGTTGAAACAGGCACAGATACGCAGTATTTT CSVETGTDTQYF
TRBJ2-7 TRBV30 TRBD1 few TGTGCCTGGAGTGTAGGGACAGCCACCTACGAGCAGTACTTC CAWSVGTATYEQYF
TRBJ1-2 TRBV30 NA NA TGTGCCTGGAGTGACAGGGTGGGCTATGGCTACACCTTC CAWSDRVGYGYTF
TRBJ2-1 TRBV4-3 TRBD2 NA TGCGCCAGCAGCCAAGCCCTAGCGGGAGGGCAGGGTGAGCAGTTCTTC CASSQALAGGQGEQFF
TRBJ2-7 TRBV28 TRBD1 NA TGTGCCAGCAGTCCCCTTGGACAGGGGGCCTACGAGCAGTACTTC CASSPLGQGAYEQYF
TRBJ2-5 TRBV10-3 NA few TGTGCCATCAGCCCTAGTCGGCAAGAGACCCAGTACTTC CAISPSRQETQYF
TRBJ2-6 TRBV7-8 NA NA TGTGCCAGCGGCTTTTCTGGGGCCAACGTCCTGACTTTC CASGFSGANVLTF
TRBJ2-4 TRBV30 NA few TGTGCCTGGAGCCAAGAGGGCATTCAGTACTTC CAWSQEGIQYF
TRBJ1-1 TRBV18 NA few TGTGCCAGCTCACTTTTACAGGGCACCGAAGCTTTCTTT CASSLLQGTEAFF
TRBJ1-2 TRBV20-1 NA NA TGCAGTGCTCCAGGGATCGGCTACACCTTC CSAPGIGYTF
TRBJ2-2 TRBV15 TRBD1 NA TGTGCCACCAGAGTACAGGGGGCGAACACCGGGGAGCTGTTTTTT CATRVQGANTGELFF
TRBJ2-7 TRBV7-2 TRBD2 NA TGTGCCAGCAGCTTAGACACTAGCGGGAGCCAGCAGTACTTC CASSLDTSGSQQYF
TRBJ1-4 TRBV25-1 NA few TGTGCCAGCAGGGGGGCTAATGACGGAAAACTGTTTTTT CASRGANDGKLFF
TRBJ2-4 TRBV19 NA few TGTGCCAGTAGTCGGCAAATTCTAGCCAAAAACATTCAGTACTTC CASSRQILAKNIQYF
TRBJ2-7 TRBV7-8 TRBD1 NA TGTGCCAGCAGCTCCCGACTAGGGACAGGAGCCTACGAGCAGTACTTC CASSSRLGTGAYEQYF
TRBJ1-2 TRBV5-1 NA few TGCGCCAGCAGCTTAACAGAAAAATATGGCTACACCTTC CASSLTEKYGYTF
TRBJ2-1 TRBV19 NA few TGTGCCAGTAGTTCCCAGGGGAGCTCCTACAATGAGCAGTTCTTC CASSSQGSSYNEQFF
TRBJ2-7 TRBV7-9 TRBD2 few TGTGCCAGCAGCCAAACTAGCGGGAGGGTTGACGGGTACGAGCAGTACTTC CASSQTSGRVDGYEQYF
TRBJ2-2 TRBV9 NA few TGTGCCAGCAGCGTAGGGGCGGAGAGTGGGGAGCTGTTTTTT CASSVGAESGELFF
TRBJ1-5 TRBV30 NA few TGTGCCTGGAGTGTTAAAGGACCTCTCAATCAGCCCCAGCATTTT CAWSVKGPLNQPQHF